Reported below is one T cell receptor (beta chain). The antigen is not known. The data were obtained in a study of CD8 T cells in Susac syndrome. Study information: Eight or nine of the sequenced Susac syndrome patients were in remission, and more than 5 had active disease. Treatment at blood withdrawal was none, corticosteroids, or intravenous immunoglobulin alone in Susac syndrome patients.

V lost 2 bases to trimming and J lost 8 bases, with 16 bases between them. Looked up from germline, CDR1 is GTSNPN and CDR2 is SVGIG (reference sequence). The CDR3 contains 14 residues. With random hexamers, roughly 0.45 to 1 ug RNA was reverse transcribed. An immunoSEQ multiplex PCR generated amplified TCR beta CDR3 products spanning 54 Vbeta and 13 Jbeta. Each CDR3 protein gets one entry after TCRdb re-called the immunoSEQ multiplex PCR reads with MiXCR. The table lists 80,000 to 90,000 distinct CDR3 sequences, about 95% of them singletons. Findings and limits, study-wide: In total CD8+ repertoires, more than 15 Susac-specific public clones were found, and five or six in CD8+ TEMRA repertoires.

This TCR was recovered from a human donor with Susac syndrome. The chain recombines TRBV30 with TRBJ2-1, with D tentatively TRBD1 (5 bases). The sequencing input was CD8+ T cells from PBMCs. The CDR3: CAWSRSSAQDEQFF. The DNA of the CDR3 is TGTGCCTGGAGTAGGTCGTCAGCACAGGATGAGCAGTTCTTC.